This T cell receptor beta chain was identified in a study of T cells in localized non-small cell lung cancer. V dropped 4 bases and J dropped 8; count of bases not matched to a gene: 15. Germline loops: CDR1 SGHRS, CDR2 YFSETQ. CDR3 length equals 16 residues. The repertoire was sequenced with immunoSEQ multiplex PCR; TCRdb's copy has only in-frame clones and lacks some. This sample has some 40,000 clones; over 85% occur once, and the top ten carry more than 5.5%. The sample was peripheral blood, taken before any cancer treatment. This sequence joins TRBV5-1 and TRBJ1-1; TRBD1 matches 9 bases. The clonotype originates from an older female donor with stage I lung adenocarcinoma. The CDR3 protein is CASSPIPPGQGIEAFF. The CDR3 DNA is TGCGCCAGCAGCCCCATTCCTCCGGGACAGGGTATAGAAGCTTTCTTT. Combining the CDR3 with reference TRBV5-1 and TRBJ1-1 gives the whole variable domain KAGVTQTPRYLIKTRGQQVTLSCSPISGHRSVSWYQQTPGQGLQFLFEYFSETQRNKGNFPGRFSGRQFSNSRSEMNVSTLELGDSALYLCASSPIPPGQGIEAFFGQGTRLTVV.